A single TCR beta chain is shown here with its context. This CDR3 has 15 amino acids. CDR1 ENHRY and CDR2 SYGVKD come from the germline V gene. J gave up 5 bases and V 4 bases, and 8 bases lay outside the gene matches. Under the authors' procedure: Quantification of nucleated cells was approximated via reference gene primer amplification. Data came from immunoSEQ multiplex PCR; TCRdb stores just in-frame clones and leaves some out. V and J calls plus clone size are reproduced from that table; the DNA served to infer D and trimming. Altogether approximately 110,000 clones are present, around 88% being singletons, with the ten largest covering nearly 0.9%. This specimen belongs to a study of blood T cell repertoires in COVID-19. Study-wide context: COVID-19 samples, acute and convalescent, were from the United States, Italy and Spain. Sources were T cells, B-cell-depleted T cells, or PBMCs; the material itself was cDNA or gDNA.

Sequenced: peripheral blood. V gene TRBV10-3 combines with J gene TRBJ2-7; 10 nucleotides match TRBD1. The clonotype was recovered from a woman aged 45 to 65 with active or convalescent COVID-19. CDR3 region: CAISAGTGVTDEQYF. In DNA form, the CDR3 reads TGTGCCATCAGTGCTGGGACAGGGGTAACGGACGAGCAGTACTTC.